These T cell receptor beta chains were read from a single sample in a study of blood T cell repertoires in COVID-19. The protocol was immunoSEQ multiplex PCR, while the TCRdb copy is restricted to in-frame clones and leaves out a portion. The sample consists of 150,000 to 200,000 clones, around nine tenths of them appearing once. The specimen was peripheral blood. These receptors were taken from a woman between 65 and 79 years old with COVID-19, enrolled during active disease. The CDR3 runs from the conserved cysteine through the conserved F or W. Each record gives: clone size, V gene, D gene, J gene, CDR3 DNA, CDR3 protein. D genes are given only for firm matches. Expanded clones are given a class, and other clones once, few, many or no size at all.

>-|TRBV19|TRBD1|TRBJ1-1
TGTGCCAGTAGACAAGACAGGGGGTCTGAAGCTTTCTTT
CASRQDRGSEAFF
>-|TRBV2|-|TRBJ2-3
TGTGCCAGTCACATCACAGATACGCAGTATTTT
CASHITDTQYF
>once|TRBV19|-|TRBJ2-7
TGTGCCAGTAGTATAGCTATTGGCGGCCCCAATTACGAGCAGTACTTC
CASSIAIGGPNYEQYF
>-|TRBV15|TRBD2|TRBJ2-7
TGTGCCACCACGGGGGGAGTTGGCGTTCAGGTCTTGTCGGAGCAGTACTTC
CATTGGVGVQVLSEQYF
>few|TRBV18|TRBD2|TRBJ2-5
TGTGCCAGCTCGGGATTAGGACTAGGCAAAGAGACCCAGTACTTC
CASSGLGLGKETQYF
>-|TRBV6-2/TRBV6-3|TRBD2|TRBJ2-2
TGTGCCAGCAGTTACACGACTGGAGCGGGGGCGAACACCGGGGAGCTGTTTTTT
CASSYTTGAGANTGELFF
>-|TRBV4-1|TRBD1|TRBJ1-1
TGCGCCAGCAGCCACACAGGACAGGGGGTTTCTGAAGCTTTCTTT
CASSHTGQGVSEAFF
>-|TRBV30|-|TRBJ1-4
TGTGCCTGGAACAAACCGGGGGGAGGTGAAAAACTGTTTTTT
CAWNKPGGGEKLFF
>-|TRBV6-2/TRBV6-3|-|TRBJ1-6
TGTGCCAGCAGTTACTCGAGGGCGGGGTACGATAATTCACCCCTCCACTTT
CASSYSRAGYDNSPLHF
>-|TRBV2|-|TRBJ1-1
TGTGCCAGCAGGCCTCGTCAGGGGCTGAACACTGAAGCTTTCTTT
CASRPRQGLNTEAFF
>few|TRBV9|-|TRBJ1-3
TGTGCCAGCAGCGTAATCGGCAGGGTGGCTGGAAACACCATATATTTT
CASSVIGRVAGNTIYF
>-|TRBV3-1/TRBV3-2|-|TRBJ1-6
TGTGCCAGCAGCCAATCCAGGGTCGAATCACCCCTCCACTTT
CASSQSRVESPLHF